This T cell receptor beta chain originates from a study of identical twins. Study-wide results and limits: Researchers reported excess low generation probability among twin-shared out-of-frame alpha sequences.

Note on this clonotype: What it binds is not known.

With 3 bases clipped from V and 3 bases from J, the junction kept 7 bases outside the gene matches. CDR1 DFQATT and CDR2 SNEGSKA come from the germline V gene (reference sequence). The CDR3 has 17 amino acids. TCRdb itself ran the 5' RACE reads through MiXCR, one entry per CDR3 protein. The sample shows about 530,000 distinct CDR3 sequences, 13% to 15% of them seen only once. A further study also used this sample, focusing on yellow fever vaccine responses in identical twins. Turning to that study: A vaccine T cell response that seemed partly convergent and partly personalized was reported in twins.

Sequences were obtained from CD4+ T cells sorted from blood. This TCR was sampled from a woman aged 18-29 years in good health. V usage is TRBV20-1 and J usage is TRBJ2-3; 15 bases are shared with TRBD2. The CDR3 DNA reads TGCAGTGCTAGGGGGGGACTAGCGGGGGGCCGAACAGATACGCAGTATTTT. Amino acid sequence: CSARGGLAGGRTDTQYF.